A single sample gave rise to the 12 T cell receptor beta chains below, sequenced in a study of CD8 T cells in Susac syndrome. Reverse transcription used roughly 0.45 to 1 ug RNA and random hexamers. One entry per CDR3 protein results from TCRdb running MiXCR on the immunoSEQ multiplex PCR reads. In the table there are about 240,000 distinct CDR3 sequences, 96% of which are singletons. Sequenced sample: CD4+ T cells from PBMCs. The source of these receptors is a human donor with Susac syndrome.

The chain employs TRBV6-4 and TRBJ2-1, with D tentatively TRBD1 (5 bases). With 4 bases removed from V and 7 bases from J, the gap between germline ends came to 11 bases. This CDR3 comprises 13 residues. The germline V gene encodes CDR1 MRHNA and CDR2 SNTAGT. The CDR3 DNA reads as TGTGCCAGCAGTGTCGGACATAATAATGAGCAGTTCTTC. The encoded protein is CASSVGHNNEQFF.

The table lists this clonotype with a few counts. The V and J genes are TRBV30 and TRBJ2-3; D is possibly TRBD2 (5 bases). The CDR3 runs 15 residues. Trimming took off 0 bases at V and 0 bases at J, with 10 bases between the two ends. The germline V gene encodes CDR1 GTSNPN and CDR2 SVGIG (reference sequence). CDR3 DNA: TGTGCCTGGAGTGTACAAAGCGGTAGCACAGATACGCAGTATTTT. Its protein is CAWSVQSGSTDTQYF. Combining the CDR3 with reference TRBV30 and TRBJ2-3 gives the whole variable domain SQTIHQWPATLVQPVGSPLSLECTVEGTSNPNLYWYRQAAGRGLQLLFYSVGIGQISSEVPQNLSASRPQDRQFILSSKKLLLSDSGFYLCAWSVQSGSTDTQYFGPGTRLTVL.

The J gene is TRBJ1-5, the V gene TRBV29-1; TRBD1 matches at 7 bases. Looked up from germline, CDR1 is SQVTM and CDR2 is ANQGSEA. V lost 6 bases to trimming and J lost 8 bases; unmatched junction nucleotides: 10. CDR3 length: 13 amino acids. The CDR3 coding sequence is TGCAGCGTGGGACAGCACTTCGGTGAGCCCCAGCATTTT. Its translation: CSVGQHFGEPQHF. The full variable domain, in which reference TRBV29-1 and TRBJ1-5 provide the parts outside the CDR3, is SAVISQKPSRDICQRGTSLTIQCQVDSQVTMMFWYRQQPGQSLTLIATANQGSEATYESGFVIDKFPISRPNLTFSTLTVSNMSPEDSSIYLCSVGQHFGEPQHFGDGTRLSIL.

The J gene is TRBJ2-1, the V gene TRBV5-1; D perhaps matches TRBD2 (6 bases). Trimming cost V 5 bases and J 0 bases, with 18 bases left between them. The CDR3 contains 17 residues. CDR1 is SGHRS and CDR2 is YFSETQ in the germline V gene. The CDR3 reads CASSSGRGPSSYNEQFF. In DNA form, the CDR3 reads TGCGCCAGCAGTTCAGGGCGGGGCCCTAGCTCCTACAATGAGCAGTTCTTC. The full variable domain, its missing parts supplied by reference TRBV5-1 and TRBJ2-1, is KAGVTQTPRYLIKTRGQQVTLSCSPISGHRSVSWYQQTPGQGLQFLFEYFSETQRNKGNFPGRFSGRQFSNSRSEMNVSTLELGDSALYLCASSSGRGPSSYNEQFFGPGTRLTVL.

This sequence joins TRBV28 and TRBJ1-2, with no clear D. This CDR3 is 14 amino acids long. Germline CDR1 MDHEN, CDR2 SYDVKM. Trimming removed 4 bases at V and 2 bases at J, with 11 bases between. CDR3 loop: CASSSTYPNYGYTF. The CDR3 DNA follows: TGTGCCAGCAGTTCGACATACCCCAACTATGGCTACACCTTC.

This chain joins TRBV20-1 and TRBJ2-5; no clear D. Germline V CDR1 and CDR2: DFQATT, SNEGSKA (reference sequence). The CDR3 totals 11 residues. Trimming stripped 6 bases from V and 1 base from J, with 6 bases between. The CDR3 DNA reads TGCAGTGCGAAGTCCCAAGAGACCCAGTACTTC. This gives the protein CSAKSQETQYF.

V and J are TRBV29-1 and TRBJ2-7; 9 bases map to TRBD1. V was pared by 7 bases and J by 2 bases, with 9 bases of the junction left unmatched. Looked up from germline, CDR1 is SQVTM and CDR2 is ANQGSEA. This CDR3 is built from 14 residues. This chain's CDR3 is CSASPGQGAYEQYF. CDR3 nucleotides: TGCAGCGCTAGCCCGGGACAGGGAGCCTACGAGCAGTACTTC.

The chain recombines TRBV12-3 or TRBV12-4 with TRBJ2-5; unclear D gene. The length of the CDR3 is 12 residues. V was shortened by 1 base and J by 4 bases, with 4 bases between the two germline ends. This CDR3 is CASSLDGETQYF. CDR3 nucleotides: TGTGCCAGCAGTTTAGATGGAGAGACCCAGTACTTC.

The genes are TRBV11-3 and TRBJ1-1; tentatively, D is TRBD1 (6 bases). This CDR3 spans 15 amino acids. Trimming took off 5 bases at V and 1 base at J, with 14 bases between the two ends. The V gene's germline CDR1 is SGHNT and CDR2 YENEEA. The DNA of the CDR3 is TGTGCCAGCAGCCCGCAGGGGAGAGGGAACACTGAAGCTTTCTTT. This gives the protein CASSPQGRGNTEAFF. The full variable domain, with the rest looked up from reference TRBV11-3 and TRBJ1-1, is EAGVVQSPRYKIIEKKQPVAFWCNPISGHNTLYWYLQNLGQGPELLIRYENEEAVDDSQLPKDRFSAERLKGVDSTLKIQPAELGDSAVYLCASSPQGRGNTEAFFGQGTRLTVV.

The rearrangement joins TRBV5-1 to TRBJ2-5, with a tentative D call TRBD2 (6 bases). From germline, CDR1 is SGHRS and CDR2 YFSETQ. V lost 0 bases, J lost 5 bases, and 14 bases lay in between. The CDR3 contains 15 residues. Written as DNA, the CDR3 is TGCGCCAGCAGCTTGGCAGTACGCGGAGGGGAGACCCAGTACTTC. Translation gives CASSLAVRGGETQYF.

This clonotype was counted once. CDR3 sequence reads: CASSLRAGINAGYTF. The CDR3 DNA reads as TGTGCCAGCAGCTTACGCGCAGGGATCAATGCTGGCTACACCTTC. The chain recombines TRBV7-8 with TRBJ1-2; D possibly corresponds to TRBD1 (5 bases). The V and J ends lost 2 bases and 7 bases respectively, with 17 bases between them. Germline V gene sequence: CDR1 SGHVS, CDR2 FQNEAQ. The CDR3 covers 15 residues.

This sequence joins TRBV7-2 and TRBJ2-7; D not certain. This CDR3 has 13 amino acids. Germline CDR1 is SGHTA and CDR2 is FQGNSA. V lost 5 bases to trimming and J lost 2 bases, with 10 bases between them. The DNA of the CDR3 is TGTGCCAGCAGCCCGATCAACGCCTACGAGCAGTACTTC. This translates into CASSPINAYEQYF. The whole variable domain, remainder taken from reference TRBV7-2 and TRBJ2-7, is GAGVSQSPSNKVTEKGKDVELRCDPISGHTALYWYRQSLGQGLEFLIYFQGNSAPDKSGLPSDRFSAERTGGSVSTLTIQRTQQEDSAVYLCASSPINAYEQYFGPGTRLTVT.